These T cell receptor beta chains were read from a single sample in a study of T cells after yellow fever vaccination. Each CDR3 protein is one row after TCRdb ran MiXCR on the 5' RACE reads. The sample shows about 230,000 distinct CDR3 sequences, 6% to 8% of them seen only once. The sample here was CD4+ T cells sorted from PBMCs, taken on the day of the yellow fever booster vaccination. These receptors came from a man in his thirties or forties who received the YFV17D yellow fever vaccine. CDR3s include the opening cysteine and the closing phenylalanine or tryptophan. The D gene is left open where the match is weak. Part of the rows lack a size; the others show once, few, many or a class for expanded clones.

TRBJ1-2,.,TRBV29-1,many,13,TGCAGCGTTGATCCCCCCAGGGTAGCTGGCTACACCTTC,CSVDPPRVAGYTF
TRBJ2-2,TRBD2,TRBV20-1,many,14,TGCAGTGCTAGAGTCGGGAGGGCCCCCGGGGAGCTGTTTTTT,CSARVGRAPGELFF
TRBJ1-1,.,TRBV3-1,many,15,TGTGCCAGCAGCCAAATCCGCCGAAGTGCCACTGAAGCTTTCTTT,CASSQIRRSATEAFF
TRBJ1-4,.,TRBV7-2,.,14,TGTGCCAGCAAAACGGACAGTCCTAATGAAAAACTGTTTTTT,CASKTDSPNEKLFF
TRBJ1-4,TRBD1,TRBV12-3/TRBV12-4,.,14,TGTGCCAGCAGTTTAGGGACAGGGGTTGAAAAACTGTTTTTT,CASSLGTGVEKLFF
TRBJ1-2,TRBD1,TRBV29-1,.,13,TGCAGCGTTTGGACAGGCGCTAACTATGGCTACACCTTC,CSVWTGANYGYTF
TRBJ2-6,.,TRBV16,few,16,TGTGCCAGCAGCCCTCCTCCCGCGGTGTCAGCCAACGTCCTGACTTTC,CASSPPPAVSANVLTF
TRBJ2-7,.,TRBV7-8,many,16,TGTGCCAGCAGCTTATTGGTGAATATAGCCCTCTACGAGCAGTACTTC,CASSLLVNIALYEQYF
TRBJ2-3,.,TRBV12-3/TRBV12-4,few,14,TGTGCCAGCAGTGTAGAGCAGGGGACGAATACGCAGTATTTT,CASSVEQGTNTQYF
TRBJ1-2,.,TRBV20-1,.,13,TGCAGTGCTAGAATAGACAAGTCCTATGGCTACACCTTC,CSARIDKSYGYTF
TRBJ2-2,.,TRBV20-1,many,14,TGCAGTGCTAGAGTGACTGGCTCGGACGGGGAGCTGTTTTTT,CSARVTGSDGELFF
TRBJ1-3,.,TRBV7-2,many,15,TGTGCCAGCAGCCCTCGGACCGGGTCTGGAAACACCATATATTTT,CASSPRTGSGNTIYF
TRBJ2-3,.,TRBV19,.,18,TGTGCCAGTCGAAGGGCAGGGGCGGGTGGACTTCGCACAGATACGCAGTATTTT,CASRRAGAGGLRTDTQYF
TRBJ2-1,.,TRBV28,many,15,TGTGCCAGCAGTCAAGACTCACGATTAAACAATGAGCAGTTCTTC,CASSQDSRLNNEQFF
TRBJ2-7,.,TRBV12-3/TRBV12-4,.,15,TGTGCCAGCAGTTATGGTGGTGGGAGTTCCCACGAGCAGTACTTC,CASSYGGGSSHEQYF
TRBJ1-2,TRBD1,TRBV4-3,few,15,TGCGCCAGCAGCTGGGGAGGGGGCTGGGACTATGGCTACACCTTC,CASSWGGGWDYGYTF
TRBJ2-1,.,TRBV20-1,.,14,TGCAGTGCTAGGGGAGGTGGTTCCTACAATGAGCAGTTCTTC,CSARGGGSYNEQFF
TRBJ2-4,TRBD1,TRBV5-1,.,14,TGCGCCAGCAGCCAGGGACAGGTCAGGAACATTCAGTACTTC,CASSQGQVRNIQYF
TRBJ2-7,TRBD2,TRBV4-3,.,16,TGCGCCAGCAGCCAAGAGTCGGGACTAGCGGCCTACGAGCAGTACTTC,CASSQESGLAAYEQYF
TRBJ2-1,.,TRBV5-1,.,15,TGCGCCAGCAGCGCTACCGGGACACCCTACAATGAGCAGTTCTTC,CASSATGTPYNEQFF
TRBJ2-7,.,TRBV2,many,12,TGTGCCAGCAATCGGGTACGAGACGAGCAGTACTTC,CASNRVRDEQYF
TRBJ1-1,TRBD1,TRBV12-3/TRBV12-4,many,15,TGTGCCAGCAGCCGTGGACAGGGGTTGGGCACTGAAGCTTTCTTT,CASSRGQGLGTEAFF
TRBJ2-7,.,TRBV5-1,many,13,TGCGCCAGCAGCTTGGCCATGGCCTACGAGCAGTACTTC,CASSLAMAYEQYF
TRBJ2-7,TRBD2,TRBV12-5,few,17,TGTGCTAGTGGTTTGCCCTTCCGGCTAGCGGTTTGGTACGAGCAGTACTTC,CASGLPFRLAVWYEQYF
TRBJ2-7,.,TRBV19,few,13,TGTGCCAGTAGTACAGGAGAAGCCTACGAGCAGTACTTC,CASSTGEAYEQYF
TRBJ2-7,.,TRBV6-5,.,15,TGTGCCAGCTTACGGACCGTCCAGAGCTCCTACGAGCAGTACTTC,CASLRTVQSSYEQYF
TRBJ2-3,.,TRBV7-2,few,13,TGTGCCAGCAGCGTCGCTAGGGAAGATACGCAGTATTTT,CASSVAREDTQYF
TRBJ2-7,.,TRBV5-5,many,14,TGTGCCAGCAGCCACAGGGAGGTCTCCTACGAGCAGTACTTC,CASSHREVSYEQYF
TRBJ1-6,.,TRBV6-2/TRBV6-3,few,12,TGTGCCAGCAGTTACACGGCGGGGATCCTCCACTTT,CASSYTAGILHF
TRBJ1-5,.,TRBV12-3/TRBV12-4,.,16,TGTGCCAGCAGTTTGGGGGCGGGGGTTAGCAATCAGCCCCAGCATTTT,CASSLGAGVSNQPQHF
TRBJ2-7,TRBD1,TRBV12-3/TRBV12-4,few,15,TGTGCCAGCAGTCCCCGGGACAGGGCTCACTACGAGCAGTACTTC,CASSPRDRAHYEQYF
TRBJ2-6,.,TRBV2,.,16,TGTGCCAGCAGTGTATCAGGGTTCTCTGGGGCCAACGTCCTGACTTTC,CASSVSGFSGANVLTF
TRBJ2-3,.,TRBV20-1,.,14,TGCAGTGCTAGAGATCAAGGAGGCACAGATACGCAGTATTTT,CSARDQGGTDTQYF
TRBJ2-1,TRBD2,TRBV5-5,.,15,TGTGCCAGCAGCCCGACGGCTAGCGAGACGGGAGGGCAGTTCTTC,CASSPTASETGGQFF